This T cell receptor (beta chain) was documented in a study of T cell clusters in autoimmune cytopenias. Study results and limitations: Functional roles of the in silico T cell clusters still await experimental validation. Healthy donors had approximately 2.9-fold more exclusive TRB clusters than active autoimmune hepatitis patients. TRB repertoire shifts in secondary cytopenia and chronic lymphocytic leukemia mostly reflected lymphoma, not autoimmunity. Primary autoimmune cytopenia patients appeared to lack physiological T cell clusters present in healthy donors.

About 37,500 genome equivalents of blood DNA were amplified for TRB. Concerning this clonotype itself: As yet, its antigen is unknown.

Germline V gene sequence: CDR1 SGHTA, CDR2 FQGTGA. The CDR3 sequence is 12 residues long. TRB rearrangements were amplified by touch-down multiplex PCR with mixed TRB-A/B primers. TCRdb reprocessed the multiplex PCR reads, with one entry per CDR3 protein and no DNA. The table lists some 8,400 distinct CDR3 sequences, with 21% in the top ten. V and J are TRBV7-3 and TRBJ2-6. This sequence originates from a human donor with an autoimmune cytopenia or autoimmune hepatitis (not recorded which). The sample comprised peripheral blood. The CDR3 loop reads CASSPGANVLTF.